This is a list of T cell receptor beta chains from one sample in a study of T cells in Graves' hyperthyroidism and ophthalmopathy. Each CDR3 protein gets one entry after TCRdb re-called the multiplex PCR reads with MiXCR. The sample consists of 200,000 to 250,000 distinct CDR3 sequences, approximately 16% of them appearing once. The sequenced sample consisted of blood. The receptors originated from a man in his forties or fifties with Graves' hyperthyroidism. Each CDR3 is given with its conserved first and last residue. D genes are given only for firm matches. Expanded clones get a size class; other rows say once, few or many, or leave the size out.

TGCAGTGCTAGAGATAGAAGGACAGGATACTACGAGCAGTACTTC	CSARDRRTGYYEQYF	TRBD1	many	TRBV20-1	TRBJ2-7
TGCAGTGCTAGACACCCATGGGGGGAAAAAAAACAGCCCCAGCATTTT	CSARHPWGEKKQPQHF	.	.	TRBV20-1	TRBJ1-5
TGTGCCAGCAGCTTAGCGGGTGCCCGGGTAGACACTGAAGCTTTCTTT	CASSLAGARVDTEAFF	.	many	TRBV7-9	TRBJ1-1
TGTGCCAGCAGTACAACAGGGGGCTTTTACGAGCAGTACTTC	CASSTTGGFYEQYF	TRBD1	few	TRBV6-1	TRBJ2-7
TGTGCCAGCAGTGGAAGCACCGGGGAGCTGTTTTTT	CASSGSTGELFF	.	.	TRBV25-1	TRBJ2-2
TGCAGTGCGCGCGGACCCGGGACAGGGAGCTACGAGCAGTACTTC	CSARGPGTGSYEQYF	TRBD1	few	TRBV20-1	TRBJ2-7
TGTGCCACCAGCCAAAATGGAGGCAATCAGCCCCAGCATTTT	CATSQNGGNQPQHF	.	many	TRBV15	TRBJ1-5
TGTGCCAGCAGCACTAATTCACCCCTCCACTTT	CASSTNSPLHF	.	few	TRBV5-5	TRBJ1-6
TGTGCCACCAGCAGAGAAGGCTATGGCTACACCTTC	CATSREGYGYTF	.	many	TRBV15	TRBJ1-2
TGCAGCGTGAACCGGGACATCCTCACTGAAGCTTTCTTT	CSVNRDILTEAFF	.	many	TRBV29-1	TRBJ1-1
TGTGCTAGCAGTCAAGACGCCGCGGAGGGCAATGAGCAGTTCTTC	CASSQDAAEGNEQFF	.	.	TRBV7-7	TRBJ2-1
TGCAGTGCTAGGGGACAGTTTGGAAACACCATATATTTT	CSARGQFGNTIYF	TRBD1	many	TRBV20-1	TRBJ1-3
TGTGCCAGTGGACAGGCTAGCAATCAGCCCCAGCATTTT	CASGQASNQPQHF	TRBD1	many	TRBV6-2/TRBV6-3	TRBJ1-5
TGCAGCGTTGATGCAGGAACGGACTCTGGGGCCAACGTCCTGACTTTC	CSVDAGTDSGANVLTF	.	.	TRBV29-1	TRBJ2-6
TGCAGTGCTAGACGGCAGCCTAGCACAGATACGCAGTATTTT	CSARRQPSTDTQYF	.	many	TRBV20-1	TRBJ2-3
TGTGCCAGTAGTATAGCGGGGGGAGAAGCTTTCTTT	CASSIAGGEAFF	.	few	TRBV19	TRBJ1-1
TGTGCCAGCTCACCACCGGGGGGGCCAGGAGAGACCCAGTACTTC	CASSPPGGPGETQYF	.	few	TRBV18	TRBJ2-5
TGCGCCAGCAGCCAGGGACAAGACTACAATGAGCAGTTCTTC	CASSQGQDYNEQFF	.	many	TRBV5-1	TRBJ2-1
TGTGCCTGGAGTTCGGAGGGTTGGATGGCCGGGGAGCTGTTTTTT	CAWSSEGWMAGELFF	.	many	TRBV30	TRBJ2-2
TGCAGTGCTAGAGATTATCGCCCGTCGGATGGGAATGAGCAGTTCTTC	CSARDYRPSDGNEQFF	.	many	TRBV20-1	TRBJ2-1
TGTGCCAGCAGCCCGAGACAGGGGTCGAATGGCTACACCTTC	CASSPRQGSNGYTF	TRBD1	.	TRBV27	TRBJ1-2
TGTGCCAGCAGCTTAGGACAGGGGTCAGCTGAAGCTTTCTTT	CASSLGQGSAEAFF	TRBD1	.	TRBV7-9	TRBJ1-1
TGTGCCAGCAGCCCTCTGTCGCTAGCGGACAACAATGAGCAGTTCTTC	CASSPLSLADNNEQFF	TRBD2	.	TRBV7-2	TRBJ2-1
TGTGCCAGCTCACCTCAACAGGGGGCCTCTGCTGAAGCTTTCTTT	CASSPQQGASAEAFF	TRBD1	many	TRBV18	TRBJ1-1
TGCAGTGCTATACAGTACGGTGCAGATACGCAGTATTTT	CSAIQYGADTQYF	.	many	TRBV20-1	TRBJ2-3
TGTGCCAGCAGCCCCACAGGGACAGACAATGAGCAGTTCTTC	CASSPTGTDNEQFF	TRBD1	many	TRBV7-9	TRBJ2-1
TGTGCCAGCAGTGAAGGCCGGCGACAAGAGACCCAGTACTTC	CASSEGRRQETQYF	.	many	TRBV6-1	TRBJ2-5
TGTGCCAGCCGAAGGGACCAGGGTTGGGTGGAACTGTTTTTT	CASRRDQGWVELFF	.	.	TRBV6-1	TRBJ1-4
TGTGCCAGCAGTTACCCTCGTATGGGAAAACTGTTTTTT	CASSYPRMGKLFF	.	few	TRBV6-6	TRBJ1-4
TGCGCCAGCAGCTTGGGGGGGGACACTGAAGCTTTCTTT	CASSLGGDTEAFF	.	many	TRBV5-1	TRBJ1-1
TGTGCCAGCAGTTACTCCGGGGCCCAGAACACCGGGGAGCTGTTTTTT	CASSYSGAQNTGELFF	.	few	TRBV6-2/TRBV6-3	TRBJ2-2
TGTGCCAGCAGCTTTACCCGACAGGGCGGGGGGCCCCAGCATTTT	CASSFTRQGGGPQHF	TRBD1	many	TRBV7-2	TRBJ1-5
TGTGCCAGCAGTTCGGGACAGGGTTCGAATGAGCAGTTCTTC	CASSSGQGSNEQFF	TRBD1	many	TRBV28	TRBJ2-1
TGTGCCAGCAGCCCAAGTTGGGGACACGGCACTGAAGCTTTCTTT	CASSPSWGHGTEAFF	.	.	TRBV7-2	TRBJ1-1
TGTGCCAGCGCACAGCTGCGGGAGACCCAGTACTTC	CASAQLRETQYF	.	many	TRBV6-2/TRBV6-3	TRBJ2-5
TGTGCCAGCAGCCTTCAACAGGGTGGGGAAAAACTGTTTTTT	CASSLQQGGEKLFF	.	many	TRBV11-2	TRBJ1-4
TGTGCCAGCAGCATTACAGGGGTCTCCGGGGAGCTGTTTTTT	CASSITGVSGELFF	TRBD1	many	TRBV7-3	TRBJ2-2
TGTGCCAGCAGTATCTTGGGACTCAGGCTTGGAGCTTTCTTT	CASSILGLRLGAFF	.	many	TRBV28	TRBJ1-1
TGTGCCAGCAGCTTAGGCGCTTACGAGCAGTACTTC	CASSLGAYEQYF	.	many	TRBV11-3	TRBJ2-7
TGTGCCAGCAGCCGAAGCGGGGGGGATTATGGTGAGCAGTTCTTC	CASSRSGGDYGEQFF	TRBD2	many	TRBV3-1	TRBJ2-1
TGTGCCAGTGGGGCCGTTTCCGGAGCTGAGCAGTTCTTC	CASGAVSGAEQFF	.	many	TRBV2	TRBJ2-1
TGTGCCAGTAGTATGTTAGAGGGGGGGAGCTCCTACAATGAGCAGTTCTTC	CASSMLEGGSSYNEQFF	.	many	TRBV19	TRBJ2-1